One and the same sample provided the 30 T cell receptor beta chains below, sequenced in a study of blood T cell repertoires in COVID-19 (dated by TCRdb to 2020 to 2021). Libraries were made using the immunoSEQ multiplex PCR assay. The immuneACCESS repertoire file appears here via TCRdb, limited to in-frame rearrangements. These files lack a portion of the clones; in checked studies, under half of the deficit traces to unresolved V genes, and the cause of the others is not known. Present in this sample are hundreds of thousands of clones, around 85% of which were seen just once. Of the sample, over 15% falls within the top ten clones. Sequenced material: PBMCs or T cells enriched from blood (not recorded which). The receptors come from a man aged 35 to 55 who had recovered from COVID-19.

This chain uses TRBV30 with TRBJ1-6, with a possible D match to TRBD1 (6 bases). This CDR3 spans 17 amino acids. Germline V gives CDR1 GTSNPN, CDR2 SVGIG (reference sequence). V gave up 1 base and J gave up 7 bases, with 20 bases separating them. CDR3 sequence: CAWSGWPGQKQNSPLHF. In nucleotides, the CDR3 is TGTGCCTGGAGTGGCTGGCCGGGACAAAAACAGAATTCACCCCTCCACTTT.

The CDR3: CASSIGGANTGELFF. Here the CDR3 DNA reads TGTGCCAGTAGTATCGGGGGGGCGAACACCGGGGAGCTGTTTTTT. The J gene is TRBJ2-2, the V gene TRBV19; the match to TRBD2 covers 8 bases. The CDR3 runs to 15 residues. Losses at the gene ends were 3 bases for V and 0 bases for J; bases not matched to a gene: 0. CDR1 is LNHDA, CDR2 SQIVND, per germline (reference sequence).

This clone was detected once. The gene calls are TRBV11-2 and TRBJ1-6, with TRBD1 identical over 8 bases. J gave up 10 bases and V 4 bases, and 15 bases lay outside the gene matches. Per the germline V gene, CDR1 is SGHAT and CDR2 is FQNNGV. The length of the CDR3 is 17 residues. The CDR3 sequence: CASSSMSGQGVSSPLHF. In DNA form, the CDR3 reads TGTGCCAGCAGCTCAATGAGCGGACAGGGTGTATCCTCACCCCTCCACTTT. The full variable domain, rest sourced from reference TRBV11-2 and TRBJ1-6, is EAGVAQSPRYKIIEKRQSVAFWCNPISGHATLYWYQQILGQGPKLLIQFQNNGVVDDSQLPKDRFSAERLKGVDSTLKIQPAKLEDSAVYLCASSSMSGQGVSSPLHFGNGTRLTVT.

The rearrangement joins TRBV29-1 to TRBJ2-1; D is unresolved. This CDR3 has 11 amino acids. Germline assignment: CDR1 SQVTM and CDR2 ANQGSEA. V gave up 3 bases and J gave up 3 bases, with 3 bases separating them. The CDR3 DNA is TGCAGCGTTGACAGCTACAATGAGCAGTTCTTC. The encoded protein is CSVDSYNEQFF.

V usage is TRBV5-1 and J usage is TRBJ1-2; TRBD1 is a possible D gene (6 bases). V lost 3 bases and J 8 bases, leaving 14 bases between the germline ends. The CDR3 spans 13 residues. Germline assignment: CDR1 SGHRS and CDR2 YFSETQ. CDR3 DNA sequence: TGCGCCAGCAGCTGGGGGGGCGCGAGGGGCTACACCTTC. Its protein is CASSWGGARGYTF.

The chain couples TRBV4-1 to TRBJ1-4; perhaps TRBD1 as D (5 bases). The CDR3 has 16 residues. Germline V CDR1 and CDR2: MGHRA, YSYEKL. Trimming pared 5 bases from V and 3 bases from J, leaving 16 bases between. CDR3 region: CASSTLTAGSNEKLFF. In nucleotides, the CDR3 is TGCGCCAGCAGCACCCTGACAGCAGGGTCTAATGAAAAACTGTTTTTT.

This clone was found a few times. Mismatch with germline at one junction end may stem from a read error. The gene calls are TRBV11-2 and TRBJ2-2; 10 bases fit TRBD1. Per the germline V gene, CDR1 is SGHAT and CDR2 is FQNNGV. The CDR3 is 17 residues long. As DNA, the CDR3 is TGTGCCAGCAGCGCTGGCCCGGGACAGGGGAACCCCGGGGAGCTGTTTTTT. It specifies CASSAGPGQGNPGELFF.

This chain links TRBV6-5 with TRBJ2-1; possibly TRBD1 for D (6 bases). V was trimmed by 5 bases and J by 5 bases, leaving 13 bases between them. Germline V gene data show CDR1 as MNHEY and CDR2 as SVGAGI. The CDR3 loop spans 14 amino acids. CDR3 protein: CASSTSRGNNEQFF. In DNA, the CDR3 is TGTGCCAGCAGTACGAGCAGGGGAAACAATGAGCAGTTCTTC.

This rearrangement joins TRBV9 to TRBJ2-1; possible D gene TRBD2, 6 bases. Deletions cut 0 bases from V and 8 bases from J, with 18 bases between. The CDR3 sequence is 16 residues long. Germline V lookup: CDR1 SGDLS, CDR2 YYNGEE. CDR3 sequence reads: CASSVAPAGLEYEQFF. The CDR3 region has the DNA TGTGCCAGCAGCGTAGCGCCGGCGGGATTGGAATATGAGCAGTTCTTC.

This chain uses TRBV2 with TRBJ1-4, with D perhaps TRBD1 (6 bases). Per the germline V gene, CDR1 is SNHLY and CDR2 is FYNNEI. This CDR3 is built from 16 residues. Trimming took 6 bases from V and 0 from J, leaving 14 bases between them. The chain's CDR3 is CASRRRDRPTNEKLFF. The CDR3 coding sequence is TGTGCCAGCAGACGACGCGACAGGCCAACTAATGAAAAACTGTTTTTT.

This clone appeared a single time. The V gene is TRBV30, the J gene TRBJ1-3; 7 nucleotides line up with TRBD1. This CDR3 spans 16 amino acids. V shed 1 base and J 4 bases; nucleotides not matched to a gene: 10. Germline loops: CDR1 GTSNPN, CDR2 SVGIG (reference sequence). CDR3 amino acids: CAWSERGRTAGNTIYF. The CDR3 nucleotides are TGTGCCTGGAGTGAGAGGGGGCGTACTGCGGGAAACACCATATATTTT.

In DNA form, the CDR3 reads TGTGCCAGCAGCGTGGGGACAGGTGGGACTGAAGCTTTCTTT. Translated, it gives CASSVGTGGTEAFF. The chain links TRBV7-6 to TRBJ1-1, with 8 bases lining up with TRBD1. The CDR3 has 14 residues. Looked up from germline, CDR1 is SGHVS and CDR2 is FNYEAQ. Unmatched junction bases numbered 7, after V lost 5 bases and J lost 5 bases.

This chain joins TRBV30 and TRBJ1-1; D is uncertain. This CDR3 is 13 amino acids long. With 5 bases removed from V and 0 bases from J, the gap between germline ends came to 10 bases. CDR1 GTSNPN and CDR2 SVGIG come from the germline V gene (reference sequence). CDR3 sequence reads: CAWGRFMNTEAFF. In DNA, the CDR3 is TGTGCCTGGGGACGTTTTATGAACACTGAAGCTTTCTTT.

This sequence joins TRBV4-1 and TRBJ2-2; D uncertain. The CDR3 is made up of 14 amino acids. Trimming removed 1 base from V and 6 bases from J, with 9 bases in between. The germline V gene has CDR1 MGHRA and CDR2 YSYEKL. The CDR3 coding sequence is TGCGCCAGCAGCCAAGGTGTAGCTGCCGGGGAGCTGTTTTTT. Translated: CASSQGVAAGELFF.

The chain uses TRBV19 and TRBJ2-1; TRBD2 matches at 7 bases. V shed 3 bases and J 3 bases; nucleotides not matched to a gene: 5. Per the germline V gene, CDR1 is LNHDA and CDR2 is SQIVND (reference sequence). This CDR3 comprises 15 residues. The CDR3 DNA is TGTGCCAGTAGTATTGTTAGCGGGCTCTACAATGAGCAGTTCTTC. It codes for CASSIVSGLYNEQFF.

V is TRBV10-3 and J is TRBJ2-3, with TRBD2 identical over 10 bases. Germline trimming cut 4 bases from V and 0 bases from J; bases unmatched to any gene: 4. The CDR3 length is 16 residues. Looked up from germline, CDR1 is ENHRY and CDR2 is SYGVKD. This CDR3 reads CAISVGSGRSTDTQYF. The CDR3 DNA follows: TGTGCCATCAGTGTAGGTAGCGGGAGGAGCACAGATACGCAGTATTTT.

The chain employs TRBV10-3 and TRBJ1-2; D remains ambiguous. Looked up from germline, CDR1 is ENHRY and CDR2 is SYGVKD. This CDR3 region has 13 residues. V lost 2 bases and J lost 5, with 9 bases in between. CDR3 in amino acids: CAISESAGYGYTF. CDR3 nucleotides: TGTGCCATCAGTGAGAGTGCAGGTTATGGCTACACCTTC.

This clone was detected only once. The chain employs TRBV25-1 and TRBJ1-1, with D possibly matching TRBD1 (6 bases). The CDR3 runs 17 residues. In germline, CDR1 is MGHDK, CDR2 SYGVNS. Trimming removed 8 bases at V and 4 bases at J, with 26 bases between. The CDR3 protein is CASSVPGHSNGGTEAFF. CDR3 nucleotides: TGTGCCAGCTCCGTCCCGGGACACTCTAACGGAGGCACTGAAGCTTTCTTT. Combining the CDR3 with reference TRBV25-1 and TRBJ1-1 gives the whole variable domain EADIYQTPRYLVIGTGKKITLECSQTMGHDKMYWYQQDPGMELHLIHYSYGVNSTEKGDLSSESTVSRIRTEHFPLTLESARPSHTSQYLCASSVPGHSNGGTEAFFGQGTRLTVV.

V and J are TRBV24-1 and TRBJ1-1, with 8 bases aligning to TRBD1. Germline values: CDR1 KGHDR, CDR2 SFDVKD. Unmatched junction bases numbered 4, after V lost 4 bases and J lost 1 base. The CDR3 is 15 residues long. The CDR3 is CATSDWTGRNTEAFF. Written as DNA, the CDR3 is TGTGCCACCAGTGACTGGACAGGGAGGAACACTGAAGCTTTCTTT.

V is TRBV3-1 (or the pseudogene TRBV3-2) and J is TRBJ2-3; 11 bases map to TRBD2. CDR1 LGHDT and CDR2 YNNKEL come from the germline V gene (reference sequence). The V and J ends lost 5 bases and 4 bases, in that order; junction bases with no gene match: 14. The CDR3 loop spans 18 amino acids. CDR3 in DNA: TGTGCCAGCAGCTTCGGGACTAGCGGCTTTAGAGGGGCAGATACGCAGTATTTT. This sequence encodes CASSFGTSGFRGADTQYF.

J is TRBJ2-1 and V is TRBV5-4; the match to TRBD2 covers 7 bases. Germline assignment: CDR1 SGHNT and CDR2 YYREEE (reference sequence). This CDR3 has 12 amino acids. In nucleotides, the CDR3 is TGTGCTGGGGGGGTGGACTACAATGAGCAGTTCTTC. This sequence encodes CAGGVDYNEQFF. Looking up the rest from reference TRBV5-4 and TRBJ2-1 gives the full variable domain: ETGVTQSPTHLIKTRGQQVTLRCSSQSGHNTVSWYQQALGQGPQFIFQYYREEENGRGNFPPRFSGLQFPNYSSELNVNALELDDSALYLCAGGVDYNEQFFGPGTRLTVL.

The chain couples TRBV2 to TRBJ2-5; 10 nucleotides align to TRBD1. Losses at the gene ends were 8 bases for V and 5 bases for J; bases not matched to a gene: 11. Germline assignment: CDR1 SNHLY and CDR2 FYNNEI. This CDR3 comprises 15 residues. The CDR3 loop is CASLLEGQGTETQYF. The CDR3 bases are TGTGCCAGCCTTTTAGAGGGACAGGGGACGGAGACCCAGTACTTC.

The V gene is TRBV4-2, the J gene TRBJ2-7; TRBD1 matches 12 bases. This CDR3 comprises 15 residues. The V gene's germline CDR1 is LGHNA and CDR2 YNFKEQ. V lost 4 bases and J lost 7; bases outside the gene matches: 8. CDR3 region: CASSPTGQGASEQYF. The CDR3 region has the DNA TGTGCCAGCAGCCCGACGGGACAGGGGGCTAGTGAGCAGTACTTC.

This clone was counted only a few times. The rearrangement links TRBV7-9 to TRBJ2-2, with 12 bases that match TRBD1. CDR3 length: 17 residues. The germline V gene has CDR1 SEHNR and CDR2 FQNEAQ (reference sequence). The junction had 6 bases not matched to a gene; V was cut back by 2 bases and J by 5 bases. The CDR3 coding sequence is TGTGCCAGCAGCTTACCGGGACAGGGGGCGGGTACCGGGGAGCTGTTTTTT. Its protein product is CASSLPGQGAGTGELFF.

The V and J genes are TRBV5-6 and TRBJ1-5, with TRBD1 matching 7 bases. This CDR3 spans 15 amino acids. Germline V lookup: CDR1 SGHDT, CDR2 YYEEEE. The J segment lost 6 bases and the V segment lost 4 bases, leaving 10 bases of the junction unmatched. CDR3 sequence: CASSKGTESGQPQHF. The CDR3 nucleotides are TGTGCCAGCAGCAAAGGGACAGAGTCGGGTCAGCCCCAGCATTTT. Drawing the rest from reference TRBV5-6 and TRBJ1-5, the complete variable domain is DAGVTQSPTHLIKTRGQQVTLRCSPKSGHDTVSWYQQALGQGPQFIFQYYEEEERQRGNFPDRFSGHQFPNYSSELNVNALLLGDSALYLCASSKGTESGQPQHFGDGTRLSIL.

V gene TRBV19 combines with J gene TRBJ1-5; 10 bases fit TRBD1. The CDR3 totals 15 residues. Trimming cost V 7 bases and J 4 bases; bases outside gene matches: 7. Germline values: CDR1 LNHDA, CDR2 SQIVND (reference sequence). DNA for the CDR3: TGTGCCAGTACCCCTACGGGACAGGGGAATCAGCCCCAGCATTTT. Its protein is CASTPTGQGNQPQHF.

This chain joins TRBV14 and TRBJ1-3; no reliable D call. With 2 bases removed from V and 4 bases from J, the gap between germline ends came to 3 bases. Germline CDR1 reads SGHDN; CDR2 reads FVKESK. The CDR3 is 12 residues long. CDR3 amino acids: CASSQLGNTIYF. The CDR3 bases are TGTGCCAGCAGCCAACTAGGAAACACCATATATTTT. Full variable domain (outside the CDR3, taken from reference TRBV14 and TRBJ1-3): EAGVTQFPSHSVIEKGQTVTLRCDPISGHDNLYWYRRVMGKEIKFLLHFVKESKQDESGMPNNRFLAERTGGTYSTLKVQPAELEDSGVYFCASSQLGNTIYFGEGSWLTVV.

V usage is TRBV7-2 and J usage is TRBJ2-7; the match to TRBD1 covers 7 bases. CDR3 length equals 14 residues. The germline V gene has CDR1 SGHTA and CDR2 FQGNSA. V shed 6 bases and J 5 bases; nucleotides not matched to a gene: 10. The CDR3 DNA sequence: TGTGCCAGCAGTCGACAGGGTTCGTCACACGAGCAGTACTTC. This sequence encodes CASSRQGSSHEQYF.

This chain uses TRBV6-5 with TRBJ1-2; unclear D gene. The V end was cut by 8 bases, the J end by 3 bases, with 16 bases between. Germline CDR1 reads MNHEY; CDR2 reads SVGAGI. CDR3 size: 14 residues. The CDR3 loop is CASRWAGADYGYTF. The DNA for the CDR3 is TGTGCCAGCCGGTGGGCAGGAGCGGACTATGGCTACACCTTC.

This clone has only a few counts. The chain recombines TRBV7-8 with TRBJ1-5; possibly TRBD1 for D (6 bases). CDR1 and CDR2 from the germline V gene are SGHVS and FQNEAQ. The CDR3 covers 16 residues. Trimming took 3 bases from V and 6 from J, leaving 18 bases between them. Written as DNA, the CDR3 is TGTGCCAGCAGCTTGGGGTCGAGGGGGGGCTTTCAGCCCCAGCATTTT. This codes for CASSLGSRGGFQPQHF.